This TCR beta chain emerged from a study of T cell responses to AZD1222 COVID-19 vaccine. Study-wide background: Pooled samples include second doses given at about 4 or 12 weeks.

Broader study findings: Spike-specific TCR breadth and depth grew following two AZD1222 doses. Repertoires in all cases were sampled only once the peak T cell response had passed.

This CDR3 comprises 15 residues. Germline V gives CDR1 SGHTA, CDR2 FQGTGA. The V and J ends lost 1 base and 6 bases, in that order; junction bases with no gene match: 1. Here immunoSEQ multiplex PCR was the method, and the copy in TCRdb shows in-frame clones only, minus some. The data hold roughly 190,000 clones, with about 92% observed a single time. Comments on this clone: The antigen is not known.

Sequencing was performed on peripheral blood, taken on day 0 of AZD1222 vaccination. The origin of this receptor is an adult in good health. V usage is TRBV7-3 and J usage is TRBJ1-6, with 9 bases fitting TRBD1. The chain's CDR3 is CASSLMGQGNSPLHF. The CDR3 DNA reads as TGTGCCAGCAGCTTAATGGGACAGGGTAATTCACCCCTCCACTTT.